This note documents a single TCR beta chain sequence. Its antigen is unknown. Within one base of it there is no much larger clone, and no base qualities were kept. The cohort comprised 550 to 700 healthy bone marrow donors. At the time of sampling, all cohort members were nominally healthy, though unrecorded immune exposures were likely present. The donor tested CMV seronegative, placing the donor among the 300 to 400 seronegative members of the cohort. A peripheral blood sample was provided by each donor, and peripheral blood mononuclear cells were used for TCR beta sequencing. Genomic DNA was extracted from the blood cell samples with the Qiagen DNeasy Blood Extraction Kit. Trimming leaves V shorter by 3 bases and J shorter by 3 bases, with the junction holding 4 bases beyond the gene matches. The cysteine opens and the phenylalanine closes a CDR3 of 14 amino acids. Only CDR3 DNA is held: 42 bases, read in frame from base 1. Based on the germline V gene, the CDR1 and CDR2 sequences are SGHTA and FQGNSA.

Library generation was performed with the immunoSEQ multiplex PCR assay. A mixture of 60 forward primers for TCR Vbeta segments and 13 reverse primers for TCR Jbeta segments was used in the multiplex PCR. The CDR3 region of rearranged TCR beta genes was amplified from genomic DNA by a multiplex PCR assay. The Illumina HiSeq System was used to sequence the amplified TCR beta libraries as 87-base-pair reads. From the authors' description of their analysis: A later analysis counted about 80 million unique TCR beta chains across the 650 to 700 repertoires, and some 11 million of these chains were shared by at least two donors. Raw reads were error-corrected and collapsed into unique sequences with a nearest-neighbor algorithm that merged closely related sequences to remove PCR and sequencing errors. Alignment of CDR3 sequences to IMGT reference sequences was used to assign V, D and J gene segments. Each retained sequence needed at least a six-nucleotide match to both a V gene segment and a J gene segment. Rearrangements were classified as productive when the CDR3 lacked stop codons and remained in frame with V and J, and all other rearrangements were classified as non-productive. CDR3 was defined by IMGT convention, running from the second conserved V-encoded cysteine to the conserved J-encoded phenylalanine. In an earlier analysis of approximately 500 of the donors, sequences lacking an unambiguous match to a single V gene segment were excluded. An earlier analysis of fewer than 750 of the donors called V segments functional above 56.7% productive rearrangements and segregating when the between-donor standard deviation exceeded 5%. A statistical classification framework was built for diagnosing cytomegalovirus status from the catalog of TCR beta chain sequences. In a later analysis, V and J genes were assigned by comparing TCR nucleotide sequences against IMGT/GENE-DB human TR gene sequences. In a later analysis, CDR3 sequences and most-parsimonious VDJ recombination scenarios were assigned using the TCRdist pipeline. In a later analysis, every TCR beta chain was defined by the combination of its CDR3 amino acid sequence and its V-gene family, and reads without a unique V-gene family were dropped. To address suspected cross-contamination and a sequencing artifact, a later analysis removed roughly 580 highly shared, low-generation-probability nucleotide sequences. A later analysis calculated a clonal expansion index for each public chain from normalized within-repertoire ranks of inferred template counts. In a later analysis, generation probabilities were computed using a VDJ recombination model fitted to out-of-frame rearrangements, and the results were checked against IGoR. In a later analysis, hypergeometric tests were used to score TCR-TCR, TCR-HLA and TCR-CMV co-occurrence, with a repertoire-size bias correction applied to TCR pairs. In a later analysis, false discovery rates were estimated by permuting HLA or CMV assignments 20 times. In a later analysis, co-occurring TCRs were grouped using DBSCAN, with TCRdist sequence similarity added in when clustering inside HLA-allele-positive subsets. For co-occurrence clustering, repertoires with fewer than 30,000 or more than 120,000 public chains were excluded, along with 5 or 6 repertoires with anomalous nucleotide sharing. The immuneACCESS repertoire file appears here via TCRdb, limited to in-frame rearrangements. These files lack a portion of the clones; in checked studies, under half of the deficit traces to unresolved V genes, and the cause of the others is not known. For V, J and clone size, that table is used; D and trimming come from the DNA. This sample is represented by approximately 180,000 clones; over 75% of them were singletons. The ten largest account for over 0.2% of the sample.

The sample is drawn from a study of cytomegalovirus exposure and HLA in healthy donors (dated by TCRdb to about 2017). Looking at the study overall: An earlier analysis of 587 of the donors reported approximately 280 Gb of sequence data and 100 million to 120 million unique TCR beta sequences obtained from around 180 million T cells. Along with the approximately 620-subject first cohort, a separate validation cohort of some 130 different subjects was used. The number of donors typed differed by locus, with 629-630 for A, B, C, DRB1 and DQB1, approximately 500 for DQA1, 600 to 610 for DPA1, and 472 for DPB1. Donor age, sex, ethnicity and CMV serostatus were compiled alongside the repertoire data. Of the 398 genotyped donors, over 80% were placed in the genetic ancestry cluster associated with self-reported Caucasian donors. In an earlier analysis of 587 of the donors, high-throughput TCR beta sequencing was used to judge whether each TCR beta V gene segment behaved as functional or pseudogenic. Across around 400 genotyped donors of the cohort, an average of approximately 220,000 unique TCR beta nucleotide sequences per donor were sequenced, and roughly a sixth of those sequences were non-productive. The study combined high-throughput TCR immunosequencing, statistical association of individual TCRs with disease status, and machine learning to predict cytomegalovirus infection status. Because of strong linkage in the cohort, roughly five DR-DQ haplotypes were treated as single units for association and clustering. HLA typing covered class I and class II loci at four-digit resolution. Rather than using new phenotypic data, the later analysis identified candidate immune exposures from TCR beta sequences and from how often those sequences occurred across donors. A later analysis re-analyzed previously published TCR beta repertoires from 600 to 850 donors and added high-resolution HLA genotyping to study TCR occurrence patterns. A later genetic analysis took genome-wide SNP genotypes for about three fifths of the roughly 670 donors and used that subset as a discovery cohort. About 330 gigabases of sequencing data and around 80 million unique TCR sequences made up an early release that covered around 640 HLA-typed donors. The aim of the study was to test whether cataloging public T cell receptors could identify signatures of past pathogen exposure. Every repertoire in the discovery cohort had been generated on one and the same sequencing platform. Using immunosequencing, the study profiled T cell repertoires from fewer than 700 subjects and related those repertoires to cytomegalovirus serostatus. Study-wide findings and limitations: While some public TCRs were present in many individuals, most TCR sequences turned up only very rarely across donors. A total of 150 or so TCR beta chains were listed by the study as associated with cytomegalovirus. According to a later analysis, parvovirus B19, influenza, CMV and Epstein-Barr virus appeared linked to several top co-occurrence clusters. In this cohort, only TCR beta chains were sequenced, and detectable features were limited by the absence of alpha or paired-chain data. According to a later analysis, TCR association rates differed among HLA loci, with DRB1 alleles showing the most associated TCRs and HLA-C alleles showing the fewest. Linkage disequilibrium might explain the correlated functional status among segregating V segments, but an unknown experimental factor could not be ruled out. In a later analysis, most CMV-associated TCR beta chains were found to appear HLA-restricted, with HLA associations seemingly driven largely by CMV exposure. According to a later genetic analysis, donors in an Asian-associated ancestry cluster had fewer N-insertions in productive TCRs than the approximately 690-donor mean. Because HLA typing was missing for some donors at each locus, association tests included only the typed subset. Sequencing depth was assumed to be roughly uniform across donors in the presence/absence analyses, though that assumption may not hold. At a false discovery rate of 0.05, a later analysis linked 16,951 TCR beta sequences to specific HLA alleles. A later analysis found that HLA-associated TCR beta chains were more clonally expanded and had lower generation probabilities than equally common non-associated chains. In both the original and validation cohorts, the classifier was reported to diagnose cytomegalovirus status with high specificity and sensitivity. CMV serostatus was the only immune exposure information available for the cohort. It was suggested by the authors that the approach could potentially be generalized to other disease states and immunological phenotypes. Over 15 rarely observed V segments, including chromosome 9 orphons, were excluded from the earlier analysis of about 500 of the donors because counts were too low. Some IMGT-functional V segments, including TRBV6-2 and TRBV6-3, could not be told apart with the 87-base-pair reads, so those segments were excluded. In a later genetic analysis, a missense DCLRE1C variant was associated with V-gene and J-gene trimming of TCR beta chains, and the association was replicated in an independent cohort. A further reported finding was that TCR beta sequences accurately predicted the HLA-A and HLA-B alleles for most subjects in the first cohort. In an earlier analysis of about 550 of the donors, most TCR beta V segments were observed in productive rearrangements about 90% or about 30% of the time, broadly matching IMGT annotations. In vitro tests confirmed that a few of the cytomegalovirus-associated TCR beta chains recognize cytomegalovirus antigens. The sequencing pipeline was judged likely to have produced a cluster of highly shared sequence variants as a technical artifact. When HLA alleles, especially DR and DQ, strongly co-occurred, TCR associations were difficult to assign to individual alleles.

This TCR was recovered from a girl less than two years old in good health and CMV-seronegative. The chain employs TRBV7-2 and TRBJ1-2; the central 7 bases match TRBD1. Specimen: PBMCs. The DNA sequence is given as TGTGCCAGCAGCTTCATGGGGACAGACTATGGCTACACCTTC. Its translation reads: CASSFMGTDYGYTF.